This TCR beta chain was sequenced for a study of glioma-infiltrating T cells (dated by TCRdb to about 2016). Concerning the study at large: Glioma tissue, non-neoplastic brain tissue and matched peripheral blood mononuclear cells were used as sources from which TCR alpha- and beta-chain repertoires were sequenced. Three low-grade glioma patients, several primary glioblastoma patients, and three non-glioma patients who contributed non-neoplastic brain tissue made up the paired cohort. To gauge divergence between tissue and blood T-cell populations, every tissue-infiltrating repertoire was compared against the peripheral blood repertoire from the same patient. General conclusions and limits of the study: Very few CDR3 sequences were shared between tissue and blood, attributed to high CDR3 diversity and limited sampling. Group comparisons were based on small numbers of patients: three non-neoplastic, three low-grade glioma and 7 to 9 glioblastoma patients. In non-neoplastic patients, VJ-independent divergence between tissue and blood fell below expectation, whereas in all gliomas, and especially in low-grade gliomas, the divergence rose above expectation.

TCR alpha and beta CDR3 regions were amplified with the iRepertoire nested amplicon-rescue multiplex PCR (arm-PCR) platform from RNA. The input for one-step reverse transcription and amplification was about 100-450 ng of tissue mRNA or PBMC total RNA. Following bead purification, Illumina adapters were added by a secondary multiplex PCR, and the libraries were gel-purified between 200 and 400 bp. Internal 6-nucleotide barcodes were carried by the libraries and were used for demultiplexing. Sequencing of libraries was performed on an Illumina MiSeq with 2x220 or 2x250 nucleotide paired-end reads. The original pipeline was this. FLASH 1.2.11 was used to merge paired reads, and BWA-MEM then aligned the reads to the GRCh37 human genome before TRA and TRB reads were extracted. An IMGT-derived reference of cassette sequences and CDR3 motifs, with pseudogenes included, was used for V and J assignment. Three-frame translation of reads was performed, and productive CDR3s were defined as those with a C...FGXG motif and no stop codons. Clonotypes were defined as unique combinations of V-J cassette pair and CDR3 amino acid sequence. Reads were filtered by Hamming distance, with the threshold set by the sequence error rate of each sample in mapped regions. TCRdb reprocessed the public reads (quality trimming at Q25 with fastp, clone calling with MiXCR) and kept in-frame beta chains. CDR3 protein sequences are deduplicated, and each keeps its most common genes and DNA. The V and J calls were not made by the authors but by TCRdb's processing. This sample holds about 140,000 distinct CDR3 sequences; 39% were observed only once. About a fifth of the sample lies in the top ten.

From a lookup of the germline V gene, CDR1 and CDR2 are KGHSH and LQKENI. Its CDR3 holds 15 amino acids, cysteine through phenylalanine. The entry retains the CDR3 DNA only, 45 bases that are in frame from base 1. For this chain, trimming is 6 bases at the V end and 8 bases at the J end, and the number of junction bases without a gene match is 13. Turning to this clonotype: Its antigen has not been determined. No much larger clonotype is one base removed from it; base qualities were not supplied.

The TCR originated in a human donor with low-grade glioma or glioblastoma, undergoing nonglioma brain surgery, or in good health (not recorded which). The sample comprised glioma tissue, nonneoplastic brain tissue, or PBMCs (not recorded which). The rearranged segments are TRBV18 and TRBJ1-5, and 7 junction bases match TRBD1. The DNA sequence is TGTGCCAGCTCTTTGACAGGGTTGGGGAAAGAGCCCCAGCATTTT. Its protein product is CASSLTGLGKEPQHF.